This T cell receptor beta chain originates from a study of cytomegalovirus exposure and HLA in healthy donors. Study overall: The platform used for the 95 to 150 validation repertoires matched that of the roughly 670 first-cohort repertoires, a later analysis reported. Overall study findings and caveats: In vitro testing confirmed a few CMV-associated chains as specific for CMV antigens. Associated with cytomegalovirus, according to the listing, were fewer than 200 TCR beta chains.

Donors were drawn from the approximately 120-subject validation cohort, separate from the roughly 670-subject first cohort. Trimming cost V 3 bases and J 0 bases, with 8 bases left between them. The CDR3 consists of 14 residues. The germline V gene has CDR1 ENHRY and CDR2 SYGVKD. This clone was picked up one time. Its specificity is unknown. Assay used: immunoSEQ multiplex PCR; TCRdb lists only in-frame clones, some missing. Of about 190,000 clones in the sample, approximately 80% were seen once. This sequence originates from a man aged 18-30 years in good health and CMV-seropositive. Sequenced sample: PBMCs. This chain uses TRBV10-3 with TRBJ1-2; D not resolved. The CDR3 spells CAISERETNYGYTF. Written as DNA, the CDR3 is TGTGCCATCAGTGAACGGGAAACTAACTATGGCTACACCTTC.